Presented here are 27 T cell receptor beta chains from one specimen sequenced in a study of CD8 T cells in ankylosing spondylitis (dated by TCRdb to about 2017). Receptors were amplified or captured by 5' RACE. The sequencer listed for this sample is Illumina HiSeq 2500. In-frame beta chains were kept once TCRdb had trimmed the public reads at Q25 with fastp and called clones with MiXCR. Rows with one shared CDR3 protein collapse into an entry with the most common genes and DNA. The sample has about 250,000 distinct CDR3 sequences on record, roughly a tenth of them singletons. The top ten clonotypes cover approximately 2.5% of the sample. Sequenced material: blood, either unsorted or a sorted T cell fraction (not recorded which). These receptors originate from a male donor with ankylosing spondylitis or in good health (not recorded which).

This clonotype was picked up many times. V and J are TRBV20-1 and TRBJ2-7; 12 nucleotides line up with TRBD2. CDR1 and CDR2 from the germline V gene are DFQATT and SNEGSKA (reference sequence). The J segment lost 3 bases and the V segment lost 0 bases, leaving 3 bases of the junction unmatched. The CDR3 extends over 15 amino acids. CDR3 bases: TGCAGTGCTAGAGACACTAGCGGGAGGATCTACGAGCAGTACTTC. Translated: CSARDTSGRIYEQYF.

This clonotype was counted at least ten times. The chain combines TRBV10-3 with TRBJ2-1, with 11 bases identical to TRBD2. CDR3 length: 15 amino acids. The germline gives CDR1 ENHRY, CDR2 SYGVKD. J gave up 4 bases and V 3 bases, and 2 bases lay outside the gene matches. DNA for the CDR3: TGTGCCATCAGTGACCTAGCGGGGGGTTACAATGAGCAGTTCTTC. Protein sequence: CAISDLAGGYNEQFF.

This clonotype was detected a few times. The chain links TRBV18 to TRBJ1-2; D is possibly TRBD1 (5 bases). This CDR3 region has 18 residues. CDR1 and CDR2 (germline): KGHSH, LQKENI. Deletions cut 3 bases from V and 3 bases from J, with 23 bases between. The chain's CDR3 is CASSPSTRTPLGDYGYTF. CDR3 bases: TGTGCCAGCTCACCGAGTACTAGGACTCCCCTAGGGGACTATGGCTACACCTTC.

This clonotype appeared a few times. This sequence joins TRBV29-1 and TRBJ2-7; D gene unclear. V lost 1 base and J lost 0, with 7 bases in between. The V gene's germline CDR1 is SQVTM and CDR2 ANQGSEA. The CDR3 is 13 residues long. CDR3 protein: CSVEVDISYEQYF. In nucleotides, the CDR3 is TGCAGCGTTGAAGTAGACATCTCCTACGAGCAGTACTTC.

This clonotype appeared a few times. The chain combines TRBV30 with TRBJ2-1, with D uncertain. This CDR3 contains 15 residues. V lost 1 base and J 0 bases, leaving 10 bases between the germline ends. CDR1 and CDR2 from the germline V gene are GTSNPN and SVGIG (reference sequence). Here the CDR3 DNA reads TGTGCCTGGAGTGAGGCGTCTAGCTCCTACAATGAGCAGTTCTTC. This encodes CAWSEASSSYNEQFF.

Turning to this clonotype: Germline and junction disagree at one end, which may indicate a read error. The CDR3 coding sequence is TGTGTCAGCAGCTTAGGGTTGACAAGGAACAATGAGCAGTTCTTC. It yields the protein CVSSLGLTRNNEQFF. V is TRBV11-3 and J is TRBJ2-1; D remains ambiguous. The germline gives CDR1 SGHNT, CDR2 YENEEA. The CDR3 sequence is 15 residues long.

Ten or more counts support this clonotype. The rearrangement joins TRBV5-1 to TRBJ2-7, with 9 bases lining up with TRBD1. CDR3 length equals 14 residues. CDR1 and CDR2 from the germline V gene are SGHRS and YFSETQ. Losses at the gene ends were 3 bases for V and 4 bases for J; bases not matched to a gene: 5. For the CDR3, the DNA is TGCGCCAGCAGCTGGACAGGGGACGGATACGAGCAGTACTTC. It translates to CASSWTGDGYEQYF.

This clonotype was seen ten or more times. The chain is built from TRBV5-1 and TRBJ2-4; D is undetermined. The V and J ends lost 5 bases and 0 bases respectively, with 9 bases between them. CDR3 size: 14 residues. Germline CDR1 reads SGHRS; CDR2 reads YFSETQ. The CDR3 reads CASRSGVAKNIQYF. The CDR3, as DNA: TGCGCCAGCAGGTCCGGCGTAGCCAAAAACATTCAGTACTTC.

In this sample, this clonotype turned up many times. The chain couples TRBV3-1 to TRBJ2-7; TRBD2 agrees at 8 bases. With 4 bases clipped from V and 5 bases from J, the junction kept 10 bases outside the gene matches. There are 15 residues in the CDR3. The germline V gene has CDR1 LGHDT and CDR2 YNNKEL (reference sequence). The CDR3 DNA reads TGTGCCAGCAGCCTTTGGAGCGGGAGCTCGGACGAGCAGTACTTC. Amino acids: CASSLWSGSSDEQYF.

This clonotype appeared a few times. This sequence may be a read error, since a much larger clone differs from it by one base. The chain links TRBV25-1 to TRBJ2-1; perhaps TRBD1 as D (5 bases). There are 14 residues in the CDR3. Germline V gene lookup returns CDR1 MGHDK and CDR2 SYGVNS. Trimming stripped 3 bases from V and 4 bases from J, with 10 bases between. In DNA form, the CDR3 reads TGTGCCAGCAGTGACGGCAGGGATTACAATGAGCAGTTCTTC. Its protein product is CASSDGRDYNEQFF.

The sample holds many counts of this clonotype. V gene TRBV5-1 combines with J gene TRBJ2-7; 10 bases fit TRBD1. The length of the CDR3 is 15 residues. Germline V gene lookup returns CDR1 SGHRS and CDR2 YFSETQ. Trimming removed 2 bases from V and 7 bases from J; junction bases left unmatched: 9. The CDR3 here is CASSFGTGARREQYF. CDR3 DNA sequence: TGCGCCAGCAGCTTCGGGACAGGGGCCCGTAGGGAGCAGTACTTC.

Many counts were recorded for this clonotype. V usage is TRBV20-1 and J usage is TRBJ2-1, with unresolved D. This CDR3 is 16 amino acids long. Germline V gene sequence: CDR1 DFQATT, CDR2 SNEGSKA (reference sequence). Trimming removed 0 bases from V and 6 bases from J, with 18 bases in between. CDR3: CSARDQDLSWGNEQFF. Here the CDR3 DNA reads TGCAGTGCTAGAGACCAAGACCTCTCGTGGGGCAATGAGCAGTTCTTC.

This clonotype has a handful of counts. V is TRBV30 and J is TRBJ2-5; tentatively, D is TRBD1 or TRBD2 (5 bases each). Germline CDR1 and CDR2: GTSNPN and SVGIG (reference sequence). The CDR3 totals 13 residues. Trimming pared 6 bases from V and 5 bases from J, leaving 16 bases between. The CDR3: CACSGPVGETQYF. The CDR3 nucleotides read TGTGCCTGCTCGGGACCGGTTGGGGAGACCCAGTACTTC.

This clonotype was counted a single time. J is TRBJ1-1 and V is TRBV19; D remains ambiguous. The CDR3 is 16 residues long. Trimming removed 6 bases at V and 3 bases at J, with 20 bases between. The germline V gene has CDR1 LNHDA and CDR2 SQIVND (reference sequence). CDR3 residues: CASRTLTATGDTEAFF. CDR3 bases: TGTGCCAGTAGAACGTTGACGGCCACCGGGGACACTGAAGCTTTCTTT.

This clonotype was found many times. CDR3 sequence (DNA): TGTGCCTGGAGTTCAAGTTCCTACAATGAGCAGTTCTTC. Translating gives CAWSSSSYNEQFF. This chain uses TRBV30 with TRBJ2-1; D gene ambiguous. The germline gives CDR1 GTSNPN, CDR2 SVGIG (reference sequence). V lost 2 bases, J lost 1 base, and 6 bases lay in between. This CDR3 region has 13 residues.

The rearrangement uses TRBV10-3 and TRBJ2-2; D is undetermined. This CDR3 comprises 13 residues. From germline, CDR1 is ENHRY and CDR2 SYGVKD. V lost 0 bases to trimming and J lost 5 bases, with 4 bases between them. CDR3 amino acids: CAISESGTGELFF. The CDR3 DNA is TGTGCCATCAGTGAGTCTGGGACCGGGGAGCTGTTTTTT.

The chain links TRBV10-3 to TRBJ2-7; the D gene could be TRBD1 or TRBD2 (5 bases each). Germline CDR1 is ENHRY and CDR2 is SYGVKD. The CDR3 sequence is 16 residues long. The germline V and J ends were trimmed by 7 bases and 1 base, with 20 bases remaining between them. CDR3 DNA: TGTGCCATCACCTTCCCAGGGACCCAGCTATCCTACGAGCAGTACTTC. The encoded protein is CAITFPGTQLSYEQYF.

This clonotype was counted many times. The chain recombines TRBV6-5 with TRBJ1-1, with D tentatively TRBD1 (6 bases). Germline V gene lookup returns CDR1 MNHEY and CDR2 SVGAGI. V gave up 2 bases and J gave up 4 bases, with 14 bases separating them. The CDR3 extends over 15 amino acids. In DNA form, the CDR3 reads TGTGCCAGCAGTTACATCAGGGGTAGGGGCACTGAAGCTTTCTTT. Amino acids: CASSYIRGRGTEAFF.

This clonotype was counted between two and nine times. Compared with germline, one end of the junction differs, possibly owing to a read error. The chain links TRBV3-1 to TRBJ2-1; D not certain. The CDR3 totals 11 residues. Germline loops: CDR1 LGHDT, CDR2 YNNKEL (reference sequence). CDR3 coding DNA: TGTGCCAGCAGCCAATACAATGAGCATTTCTTC. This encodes CASSQYNEHFF.

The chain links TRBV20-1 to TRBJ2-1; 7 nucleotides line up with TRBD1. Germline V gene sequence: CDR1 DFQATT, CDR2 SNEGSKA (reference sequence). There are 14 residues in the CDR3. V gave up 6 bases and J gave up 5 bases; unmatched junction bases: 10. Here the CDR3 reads CSASTGKENNEQFF. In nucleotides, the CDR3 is TGCAGTGCGTCGACAGGGAAGGAAAACAATGAGCAGTTCTTC.

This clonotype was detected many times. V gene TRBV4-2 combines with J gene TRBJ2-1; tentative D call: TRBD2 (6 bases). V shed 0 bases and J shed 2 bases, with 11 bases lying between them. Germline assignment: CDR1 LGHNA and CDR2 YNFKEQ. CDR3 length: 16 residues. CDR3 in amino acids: CASSQEGGEAYNEQFF. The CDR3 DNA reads TGTGCCAGCAGCCAAGAGGGGGGAGAAGCCTACAATGAGCAGTTCTTC.

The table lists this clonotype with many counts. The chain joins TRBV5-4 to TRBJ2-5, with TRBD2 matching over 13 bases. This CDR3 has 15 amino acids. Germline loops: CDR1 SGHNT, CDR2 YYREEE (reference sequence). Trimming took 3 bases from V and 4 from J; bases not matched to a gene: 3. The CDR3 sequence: CASSSGLAGVETQYF. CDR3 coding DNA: TGTGCCAGCAGCTCAGGACTAGCGGGAGTAGAGACCCAGTACTTC.

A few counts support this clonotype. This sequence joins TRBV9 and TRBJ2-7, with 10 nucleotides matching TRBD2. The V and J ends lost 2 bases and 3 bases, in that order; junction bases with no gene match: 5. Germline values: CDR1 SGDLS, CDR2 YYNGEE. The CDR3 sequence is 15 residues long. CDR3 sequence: CASSVGLADLYEQYF. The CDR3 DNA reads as TGTGCCAGCAGCGTCGGACTAGCGGACCTCTACGAGCAGTACTTC.

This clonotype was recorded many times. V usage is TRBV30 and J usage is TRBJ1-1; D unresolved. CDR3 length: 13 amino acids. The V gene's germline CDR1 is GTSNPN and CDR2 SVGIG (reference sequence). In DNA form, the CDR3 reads TGTGCGTATCAGCGGCAGGCGAACACTGAAGCTTTCTTT. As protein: CAYQRQANTEAFF.

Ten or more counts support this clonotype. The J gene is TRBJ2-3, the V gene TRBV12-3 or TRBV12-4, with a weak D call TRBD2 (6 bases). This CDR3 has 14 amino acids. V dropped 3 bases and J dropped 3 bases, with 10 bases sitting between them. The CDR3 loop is CASSLGGETDTQYF. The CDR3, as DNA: TGTGCCAGCAGTTTGGGGGGAGAGACAGATACGCAGTATTTT.

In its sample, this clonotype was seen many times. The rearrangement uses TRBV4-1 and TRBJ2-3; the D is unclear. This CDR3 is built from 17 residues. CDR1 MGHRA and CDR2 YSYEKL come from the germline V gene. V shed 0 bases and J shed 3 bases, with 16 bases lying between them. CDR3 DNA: TGCGCCAGCAGCCAAGATCGGGCAGGCGAGAGGACAGATACGCAGTATTTT. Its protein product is CASSQDRAGERTDTQYF.

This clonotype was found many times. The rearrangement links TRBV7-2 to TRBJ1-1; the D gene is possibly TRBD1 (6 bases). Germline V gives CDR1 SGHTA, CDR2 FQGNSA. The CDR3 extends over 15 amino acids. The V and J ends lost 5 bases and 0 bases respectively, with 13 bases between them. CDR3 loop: CASSQQGGVNTEAFF. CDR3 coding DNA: TGTGCCAGCAGCCAACAGGGAGGGGTGAACACTGAAGCTTTCTTT. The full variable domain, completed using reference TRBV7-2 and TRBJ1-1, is GAGVSQSPSNKVTEKGKDVELRCDPISGHTALYWYRQSLGQGLEFLIYFQGNSAPDKSGLPSDRFSAERTGGSVSTLTIQRTQQEDSAVYLCASSQQGGVNTEAFFGQGTRLTVV.